This TCR beta chain was identified in a study of T cells after yellow fever vaccination. Making TCR cDNA involved 5'RACE template switching, which added UMIs and a universal primer site. TCRdb reprocessed the 5' RACE reads with MiXCR, giving one entry per CDR3 protein. The sample contains more than 300,000 distinct CDR3 sequences, 3.5% to 4.5% of which appear only once. This CDR3 contains 15 residues. Germline V gives CDR1 SGDLS, CDR2 YYNGEE. V lost 0 bases to trimming and J lost 4 bases, with 13 bases between them. This clonotype has more than one count but fewer than ten. The antigen remains unidentified. Study results and caveats: Among all clonotypes, a small share was observed in both CD4 and CD8 compartments. At 95% to 98% for CD4 and approximately 89% for CD8, most primary-vaccination clones showed up again after the booster.

The sample was PBMCs, taken 15 days after the yellow fever booster vaccination. The clonotype originates from a man between 18 and 35 years old who received the YFV17D yellow fever vaccine. The chain uses TRBV9 and TRBJ1-1; D remains ambiguous. Written as DNA, the CDR3 is TGTGCCAGCAGCGTAGATGGCCTATCAGGCACTGAAGCTTTCTTT. Its translation is CASSVDGLSGTEAFF.